One and the same sample provided the 11 T cell receptor beta chains below, sequenced in a study of graft-versus-host responses after intestinal transplantation. Sequenced by immunoSEQ multiplex PCR; TCRdb stores in-frame clones only, minus some. This table has about 21,000 clones, 50% to 70% appearing once. The source was alloreactive CD4+ T cells from a mixed lymphocyte reaction culture, collected before intestinal transplant. Subset: CFSE-low proliferating T cells sorted from approximately 6-day pre-transplant mixed lymphocyte reaction (GvH or HvG direction). The source is a human patient who received an intestinal transplant.

The table lists this clone with a few counts. The chain uses TRBV10-1 and TRBJ1-3; D gene ambiguous. With 8 bases removed from V and 7 bases from J, the gap between germline ends came to 3 bases. The CDR3 has 9 amino acids. Per germline, CDR1 WNHNN and CDR2 SYGVQD (reference sequence). CDR3 residues: CASPNTIYF. The CDR3 DNA reads as TGCGCCAGCCCTAACACCATATATTTT.

This chain links TRBV5-1 with TRBJ2-7; D not certain. The CDR3 covers 13 residues. With 1 base removed from V and 4 bases from J, the gap between germline ends came to 9 bases. CDR1 and CDR2 from the germline V gene are SGHRS and YFSETQ. For the CDR3, the DNA is TGCGCCAGCAGCTTGATGGGCGAGTACGAGCAGTACTTC. Translation: CASSLMGEYEQYF.

This clone occurred a few times. The CDR3 nucleotides are TGTGCCAGCAGCGTAGCAGGGGTTTTAGGCGAAAAACTGTTTTTT. Amino acid sequence: CASSVAGVLGEKLFF. The J gene is TRBJ1-4, the V gene TRBV9, with D possibly being TRBD1 (6 bases). The germline CDR1 and CDR2 sequences are SGDLS and YYNGEE. Trimming removed 0 bases from V and 8 bases from J, with 14 bases in between. The CDR3 spans 15 residues.

This chain links TRBV5-1 with TRBJ1-3; D gene uncertain. Trimming stripped 4 bases from V and 0 bases from J, with 14 bases between. This CDR3 spans 16 amino acids. Germline-derived CDR1 and CDR2 are SGHRS and YFSETQ. The CDR3 spells CASSPGSSSSGNTIYF. The CDR3 DNA follows: TGCGCCAGCAGCCCAGGATCTTCCAGCTCTGGAAACACCATATATTTT. Full variable domain (rest looked up from reference TRBV5-1 and TRBJ1-3): KAGVTQTPRYLIKTRGQQVTLSCSPISGHRSVSWYQQTPGQGLQFLFEYFSETQRNKGNFPGRFSGRQFSNSRSEMNVSTLELGDSALYLCASSPGSSSSGNTIYFGEGSWLTVV.

This rearrangement joins TRBV5-1 to TRBJ2-1; D might be TRBD2 (6 bases). The germline CDR1 and CDR2 sequences are SGHRS and YFSETQ. V shed 0 bases and J shed 3 bases, with 13 bases lying between them. CDR3 length equals 16 residues. The CDR3 DNA reads as TGCGCCAGCAGCTTGGAGACCGGGACTGTCTACAATGAGCAGTTCTTC. Protein product: CASSLETGTVYNEQFF. The whole variable domain, filled in from reference TRBV5-1 and TRBJ2-1, reads KAGVTQTPRYLIKTRGQQVTLSCSPISGHRSVSWYQQTPGQGLQFLFEYFSETQRNKGNFPGRFSGRQFSNSRSEMNVSTLELGDSALYLCASSLETGTVYNEQFFGPGTRLTVL.

This chain uses TRBV5-8 with TRBJ1-2; perhaps TRBD1 as D (6 bases). Germline lookup yields CDR1 SGHTS and CDR2 YDEGEE. The CDR3 sequence is 15 residues long. The V end was cut by 2 bases, the J end by 6 bases, with 17 bases between. CDR3 DNA: TGTGCCAGCAGCTTCCGACGGCGGGGGGCAGATGGCTACACCTTC. The encoded protein is CASSFRRRGADGYTF.

CDR3 nucleotides: TGCGCCAGCAGCCATGACCTAGCGGTTTTGGGCGCAGATACGCAGTATTTT. It encodes CASSHDLAVLGADTQYF. The chain links TRBV4-1 to TRBJ2-3; 7 bases agree with TRBD2. CDR3 length: 17 residues. The germline gives CDR1 MGHRA, CDR2 YSYEKL. J gave up 4 bases and V 3 bases, and 13 bases lay outside the gene matches.

The chain's CDR3 is CASSKAWGEAGELFF. The CDR3 DNA is TGTGCCAGCAGCAAAGCTTGGGGGGAAGCCGGGGAGCTGTTTTTT. V is TRBV21-1 and J is TRBJ2-2; TRBD2, as called in the table, went unchecked against the DNA. TRBV21-1 represents a pseudogene. The CDR3 runs to 15 residues.

This clone was detected only once. The CDR3 DNA reads TGTGCCAGCAGCCCGGGACAGGGTAACGAGCAGTACTTC. Amino acid sequence: CASSPGQGNEQYF. The chain couples TRBV6-5 to TRBJ2-7, with 9 bases fitting TRBD1. The CDR3 loop spans 13 amino acids. Germline CDR1 MNHEY, CDR2 SVGAGI. V shed 6 bases, J shed 5 bases, and the junction held 5 bases outside the gene matches.

The genes are TRBV6-6 and TRBJ2-7, with D perhaps TRBD2 (6 bases). V lost 6 bases, J lost 1 base, and 16 bases lay in between. Germline V gene lookup returns CDR1 MNHNY and CDR2 SVGAGI (reference sequence). The CDR3 runs to 15 residues. CDR3 residues: CASRDEGLPSYEQYF. The CDR3 region has the DNA TGTGCCAGCAGGGACGAGGGACTGCCGTCCTACGAGCAGTACTTC.

The chain employs TRBV7-6 and TRBJ1-1, with TRBD1 as a possible D gene (5 bases). The CDR3 loop spans 13 amino acids. CDR1 is SGHVS, CDR2 FNYEAQ, per germline. Trimming stripped 5 bases from V and 7 bases from J, with 14 bases between. CDR3 loop: CASSPRVYGEAFF. As DNA, the CDR3 is TGTGCCAGCAGCCCCAGGGTGTACGGTGAAGCTTTCTTT.